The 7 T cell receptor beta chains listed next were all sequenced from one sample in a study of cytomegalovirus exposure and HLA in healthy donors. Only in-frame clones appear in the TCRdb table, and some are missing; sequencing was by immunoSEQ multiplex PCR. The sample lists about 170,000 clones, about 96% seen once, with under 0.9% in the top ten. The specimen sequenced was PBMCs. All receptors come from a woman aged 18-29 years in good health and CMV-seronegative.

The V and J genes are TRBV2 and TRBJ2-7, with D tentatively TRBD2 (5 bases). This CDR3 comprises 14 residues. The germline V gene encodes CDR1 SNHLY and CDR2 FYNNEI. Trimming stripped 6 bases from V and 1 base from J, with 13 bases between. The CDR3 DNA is TGTGCCAGCAGCAGCTCACGGGGTTCCTACGAGCAGTACTTC. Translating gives CASSSSRGSYEQYF.

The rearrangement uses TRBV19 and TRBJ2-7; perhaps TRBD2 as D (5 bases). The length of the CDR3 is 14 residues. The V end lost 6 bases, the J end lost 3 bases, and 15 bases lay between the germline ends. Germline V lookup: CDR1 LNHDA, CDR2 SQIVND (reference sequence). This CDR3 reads CASSTGGAGYEQYF. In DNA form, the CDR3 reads TGTGCCAGTAGCACCGGAGGTGCCGGCTACGAGCAGTACTTC.

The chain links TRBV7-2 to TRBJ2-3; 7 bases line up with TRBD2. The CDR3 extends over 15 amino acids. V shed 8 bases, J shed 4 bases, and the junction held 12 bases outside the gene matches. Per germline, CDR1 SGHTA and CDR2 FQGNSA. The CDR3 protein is CASSQSGLPSDTQYF. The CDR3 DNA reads TGTGCCAGCTCCCAGTCGGGACTACCCTCAGATACGCAGTATTTT.

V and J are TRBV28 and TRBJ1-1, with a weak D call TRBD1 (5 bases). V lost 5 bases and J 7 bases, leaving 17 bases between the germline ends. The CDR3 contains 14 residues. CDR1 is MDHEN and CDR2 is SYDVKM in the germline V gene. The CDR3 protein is CASSRAGREGEAFF. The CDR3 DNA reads TGTGCCAGCAGTCGAGCCGGCAGGGAGGGTGAAGCTTTCTTT. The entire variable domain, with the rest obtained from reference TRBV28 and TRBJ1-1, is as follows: DVKVTQSSRYLVKRTGEKVFLECVQDMDHENMFWYRQDPGLGLRLIYFSYDVKMKEKGDIPEGYSVSREKKERFSLILESASTNQTSMYLCASSRAGREGEAFFGQGTRLTVV.

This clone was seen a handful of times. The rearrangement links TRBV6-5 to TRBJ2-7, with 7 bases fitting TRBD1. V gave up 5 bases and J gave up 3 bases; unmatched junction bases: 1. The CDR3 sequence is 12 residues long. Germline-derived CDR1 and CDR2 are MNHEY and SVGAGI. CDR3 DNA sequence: TGTGCCAGCAGTCGACAGGGCTACGAGCAGTACTTC. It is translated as CASSRQGYEQYF.

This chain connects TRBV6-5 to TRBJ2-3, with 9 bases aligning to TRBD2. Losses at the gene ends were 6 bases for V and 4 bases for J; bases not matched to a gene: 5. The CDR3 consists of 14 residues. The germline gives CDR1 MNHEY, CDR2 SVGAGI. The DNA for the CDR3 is TGTGCCAGCAGAACCAGACTAGCGGCAGATACGCAGTATTTT. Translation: CASRTRLAADTQYF.

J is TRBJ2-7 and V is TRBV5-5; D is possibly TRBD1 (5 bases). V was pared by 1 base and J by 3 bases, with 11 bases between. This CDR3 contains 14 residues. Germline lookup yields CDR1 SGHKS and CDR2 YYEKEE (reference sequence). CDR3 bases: TGTGCCAGCAGCTTGTTTCCAGGGAACTACGAGCAGTACTTC. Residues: CASSLFPGNYEQYF.